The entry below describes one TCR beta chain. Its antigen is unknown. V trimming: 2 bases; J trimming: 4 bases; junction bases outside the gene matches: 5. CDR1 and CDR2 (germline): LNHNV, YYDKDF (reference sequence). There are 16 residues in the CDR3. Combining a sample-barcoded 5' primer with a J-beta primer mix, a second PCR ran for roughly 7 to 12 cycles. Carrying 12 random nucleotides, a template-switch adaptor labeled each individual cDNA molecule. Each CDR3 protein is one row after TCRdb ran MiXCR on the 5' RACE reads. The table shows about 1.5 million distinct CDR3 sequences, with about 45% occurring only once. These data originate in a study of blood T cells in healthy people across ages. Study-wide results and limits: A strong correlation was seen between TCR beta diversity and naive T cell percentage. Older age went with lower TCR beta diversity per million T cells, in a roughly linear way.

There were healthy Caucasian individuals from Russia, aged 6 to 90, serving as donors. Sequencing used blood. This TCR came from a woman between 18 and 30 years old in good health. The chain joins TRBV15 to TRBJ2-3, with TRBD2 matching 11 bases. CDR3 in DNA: TGTGCCACCAGCAGATCAGGGACTAGCGGATCAGATACGCAGTATTTT. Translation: CATSRSGTSGSDTQYF.